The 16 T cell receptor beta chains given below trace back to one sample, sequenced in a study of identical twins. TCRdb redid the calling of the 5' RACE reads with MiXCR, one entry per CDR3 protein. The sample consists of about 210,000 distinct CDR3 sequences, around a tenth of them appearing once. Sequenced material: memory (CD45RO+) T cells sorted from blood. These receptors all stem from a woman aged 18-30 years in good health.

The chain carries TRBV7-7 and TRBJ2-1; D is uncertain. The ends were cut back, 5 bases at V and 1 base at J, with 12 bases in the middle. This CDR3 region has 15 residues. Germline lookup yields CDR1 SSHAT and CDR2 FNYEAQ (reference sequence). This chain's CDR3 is CASSPLTGSYNEQFF. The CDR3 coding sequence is TGTGCCAGCAGCCCTTTGACGGGTTCCTACAATGAGCAGTTCTTC.

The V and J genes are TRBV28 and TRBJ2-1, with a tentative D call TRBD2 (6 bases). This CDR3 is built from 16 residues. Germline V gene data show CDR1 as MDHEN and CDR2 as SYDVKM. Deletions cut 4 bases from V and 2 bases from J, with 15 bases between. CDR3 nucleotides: TGTGCCAGCAGTTCCCTTGGCGGGAACCCCTACAATGAGCAGTTCTTC. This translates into CASSSLGGNPYNEQFF.

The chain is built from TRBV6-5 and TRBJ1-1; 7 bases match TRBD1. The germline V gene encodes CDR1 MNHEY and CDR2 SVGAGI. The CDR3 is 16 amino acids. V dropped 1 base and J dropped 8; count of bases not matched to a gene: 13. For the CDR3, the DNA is TGTGCCAGCAGTTACTATCCGGGACAGCTCATCTTCGAAGCTTTCTTT. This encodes CASSYYPGQLIFEAFF.

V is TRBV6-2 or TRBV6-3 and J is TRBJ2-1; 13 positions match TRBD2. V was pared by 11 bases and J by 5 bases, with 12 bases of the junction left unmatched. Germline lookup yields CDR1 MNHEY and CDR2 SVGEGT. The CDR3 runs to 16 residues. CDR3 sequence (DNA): TGTGCCTCTTGGACTAGCGGGAGTCCCCCCCACAATGAGCAGTTCTTC. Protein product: CASWTSGSPPHNEQFF.

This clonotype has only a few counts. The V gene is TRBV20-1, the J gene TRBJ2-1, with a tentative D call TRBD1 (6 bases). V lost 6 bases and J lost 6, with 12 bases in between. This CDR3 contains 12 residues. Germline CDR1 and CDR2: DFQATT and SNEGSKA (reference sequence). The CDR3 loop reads CSAHRDGNEQFF. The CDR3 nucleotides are TGCAGTGCCCACAGGGATGGCAATGAGCAGTTCTTC.

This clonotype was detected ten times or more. The CDR3 is CASSQKSPGPDTQYF. CDR3 coding DNA: TGCGCCAGCAGCCAAAAGTCGCCCGGGCCAGATACGCAGTATTTT. This rearrangement joins TRBV4-1 to TRBJ2-3; no reliable D call. CDR1 is MGHRA, CDR2 YSYEKL, per germline. Deletions cut 2 bases from V and 4 bases from J, with 13 bases between. This CDR3 region has 15 residues.

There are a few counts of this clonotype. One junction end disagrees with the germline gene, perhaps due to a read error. The CDR3 region has the DNA TGCAGTGCTCGAGACACCTTCGGGGGGTACCAAGAGACCCAGTACTTC. It is translated as CSARDTFGGYQETQYF. The chain carries TRBV20-1 and TRBJ2-5, with 7 bases fitting TRBD2. The CDR3 loop spans 16 amino acids. CDR1 is DFQATT, CDR2 SNEGSKA, per germline (reference sequence).

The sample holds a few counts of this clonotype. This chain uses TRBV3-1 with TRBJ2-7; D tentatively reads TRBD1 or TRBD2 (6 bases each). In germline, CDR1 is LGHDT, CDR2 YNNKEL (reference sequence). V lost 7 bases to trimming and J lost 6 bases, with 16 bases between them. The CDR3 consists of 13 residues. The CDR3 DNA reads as TGTGCCAGCACCCTAAGGGGGGTACGCGAGCAGTACTTC. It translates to CASTLRGVREQYF.

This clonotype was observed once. The CDR3 DNA sequence: TGTGCCATCGGGCGGCGGGAACCCTACGAGCAGTACTTC. Its protein product is CAIGRREPYEQYF. V gene TRBV10-3 combines with J gene TRBJ2-7; TRBD2 is a possible D gene (6 bases). The CDR3 has 13 amino acids. V lost 8 bases and J lost 2, with 13 bases in between. The germline gives CDR1 ENHRY, CDR2 SYGVKD.

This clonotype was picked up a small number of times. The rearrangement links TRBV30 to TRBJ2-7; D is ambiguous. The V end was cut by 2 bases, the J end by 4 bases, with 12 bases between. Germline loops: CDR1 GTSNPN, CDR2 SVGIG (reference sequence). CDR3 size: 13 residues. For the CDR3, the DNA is TGTGCCTGGAGTAGTCCGGCAGCTTACGAGCAGTACTTC. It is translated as CAWSSPAAYEQYF.

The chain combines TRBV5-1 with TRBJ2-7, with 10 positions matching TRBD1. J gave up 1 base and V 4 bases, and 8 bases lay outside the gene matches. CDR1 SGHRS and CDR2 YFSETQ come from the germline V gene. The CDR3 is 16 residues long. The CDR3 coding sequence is TGCGCCAGCAGCCGCGGACAGGGGGACACATCCTACGAGCAGTACTTC. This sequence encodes CASSRGQGDTSYEQYF.

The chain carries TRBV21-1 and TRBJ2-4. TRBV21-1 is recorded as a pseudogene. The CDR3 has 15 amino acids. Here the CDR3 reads CASSAGQIAKNIQYF. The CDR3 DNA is TGTGCCAGCAGCGCCGGCCAAATAGCCAAAAACATTCAGTACTTC.

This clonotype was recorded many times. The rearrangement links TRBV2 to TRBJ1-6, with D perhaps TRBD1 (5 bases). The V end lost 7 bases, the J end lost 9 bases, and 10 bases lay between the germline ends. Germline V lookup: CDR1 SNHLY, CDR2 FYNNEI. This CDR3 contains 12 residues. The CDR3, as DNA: TGTGCCAGCACGGGGACGGGTTCACCCCTCCACTTT. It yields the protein CASTGTGSPLHF.

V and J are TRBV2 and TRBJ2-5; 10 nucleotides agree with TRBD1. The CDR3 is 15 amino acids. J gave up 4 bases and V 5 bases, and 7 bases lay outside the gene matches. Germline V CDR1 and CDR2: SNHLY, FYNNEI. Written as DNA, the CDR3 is TGTGCCAGCAGTTGGCAGGACAGGGGGTCAGAGACCCAGTACTTC. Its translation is CASSWQDRGSETQYF.

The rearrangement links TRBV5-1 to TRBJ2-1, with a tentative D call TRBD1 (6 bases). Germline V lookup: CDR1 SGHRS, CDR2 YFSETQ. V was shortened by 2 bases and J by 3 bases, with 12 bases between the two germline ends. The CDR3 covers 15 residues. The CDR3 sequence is CASSFEQGHYNEQFF. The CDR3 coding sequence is TGCGCCAGCAGCTTTGAGCAGGGACACTACAATGAGCAGTTCTTC. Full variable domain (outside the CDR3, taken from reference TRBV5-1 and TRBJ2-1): KAGVTQTPRYLIKTRGQQVTLSCSPISGHRSVSWYQQTPGQGLQFLFEYFSETQRNKGNFPGRFSGRQFSNSRSEMNVSTLELGDSALYLCASSFEQGHYNEQFFGPGTRLTVL.

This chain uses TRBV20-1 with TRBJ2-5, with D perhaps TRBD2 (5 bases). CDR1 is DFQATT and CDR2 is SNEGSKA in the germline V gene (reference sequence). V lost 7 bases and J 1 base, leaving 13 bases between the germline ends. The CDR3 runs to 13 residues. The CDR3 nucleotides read TGCAGTGGAAAGCGGTTAATCCAAGAGACCCAGTACTTC. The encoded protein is CSGKRLIQETQYF.